This T cell receptor (beta chain) was sequenced during a study of T cell responses to AZD1222 COVID-19 vaccine. This CDR3 comprises 13 residues. Trimming left V 6 bases short and J 4 bases short, with 10 bases between. CDR1 and CDR2 from the germline V gene are LGHNA and YSLEER. The protocol was immunoSEQ multiplex PCR, while the TCRdb copy is restricted to in-frame clones and leaves out a portion. Found here are about 130,000 clones, roughly 91% of them singletons; the top ten hold 6% to 7.5%. Some second doses came at about 4 weeks and others at about 12 weeks; these were pooled. This receptor was obtained from an adult who received the AZD1222 COVID-19 vaccine. The sequencing here drew on peripheral blood, taken 28 days after the second AZD1222 dose. V is TRBV4-3 and J is TRBJ1-3; no clear D gene. CDR3 region: CASSPSTGNTIYF. The CDR3 DNA reads TGCGCCAGCAGTCCCTCTACCGGAAACACCATATATTTT.